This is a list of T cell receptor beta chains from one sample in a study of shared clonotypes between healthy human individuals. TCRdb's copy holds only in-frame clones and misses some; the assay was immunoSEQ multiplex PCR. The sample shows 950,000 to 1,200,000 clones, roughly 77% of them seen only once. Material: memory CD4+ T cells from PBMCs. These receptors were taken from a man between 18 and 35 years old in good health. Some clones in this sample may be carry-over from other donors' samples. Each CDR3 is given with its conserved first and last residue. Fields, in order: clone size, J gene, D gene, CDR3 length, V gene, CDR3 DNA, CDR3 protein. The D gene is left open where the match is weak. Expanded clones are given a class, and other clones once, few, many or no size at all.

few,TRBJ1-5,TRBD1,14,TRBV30,TGTGCCTGGAGTGGGACAGGTCTATGGCAGCCCCAGCATTTT,CAWSGTGLWQPQHF
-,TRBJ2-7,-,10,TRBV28,TGTGTGGGGACTCCAAACGAGCAGTACTTC,CVGTPNEQYF
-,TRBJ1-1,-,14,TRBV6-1,TGTGCCAGCCGCCGGGAGGCTGGGAACACTGAAGCTTTCTTT,CASRREAGNTEAFF
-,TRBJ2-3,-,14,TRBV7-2,TGTGCCAGCAGCTGGGACTCAGGATCAGATACGCAGTATTTT,CASSWDSGSDTQYF
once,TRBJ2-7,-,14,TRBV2,TGTGCCAGCAGTGAAGGGGTTGGTCACTACGAGCAGTACTTC,CASSEGVGHYEQYF
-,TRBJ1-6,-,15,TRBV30,TGTGCCTGGGCCAGGGTCTCAGGGTTAGATTCACCCCTCCACTTT,CAWARVSGLDSPLHF
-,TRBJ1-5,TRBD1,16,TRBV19,TGTGCCAGTAGACAGACAGGGGCAGGTAGCAATCAGCCCCAGCATTTT,CASRQTGAGSNQPQHF
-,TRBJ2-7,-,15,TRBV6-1,TGTGCCAGCAGTGACCAAACGGGACGGAGCTACGAGCAGTACTTC,CASSDQTGRSYEQYF
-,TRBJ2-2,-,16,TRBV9,TGTGCCAGCAGCGTAGGGGCAGCTCCGAACACCGGGGAGCTGTTTTTT,CASSVGAAPNTGELFF
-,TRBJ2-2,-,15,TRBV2,TGTGCCAGCAGTGAAGCGCTTCCGAACACCGGGGAGCTGTTTTTT,CASSEALPNTGELFF
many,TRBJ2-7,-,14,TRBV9,TGTGCCAGCAGCCTCGGGGATCGGCACTACGAGCAGTACTTC,CASSLGDRHYEQYF
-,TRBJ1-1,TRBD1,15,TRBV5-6,TGTGCCAGCAGCTTGTTGGGACAGATGAACACTGAAGCTTTCTTT,CASSLLGQMNTEAFF
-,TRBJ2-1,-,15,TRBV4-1,TGCGCCAGCAGCCAAGACAGGGCGGTGTACAATGAGCAGTTCTTC,CASSQDRAVYNEQFF
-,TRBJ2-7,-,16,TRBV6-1,TGTGCCAGCAGTGAAGCTACGGACAGCCTCCTTTACGAGCAGTACTTC,CASSEATDSLLYEQYF
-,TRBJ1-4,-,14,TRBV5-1,TGCGCCAGCAGCACTGGGGCGGCGAGTGAAAAACTGTTTTTT,CASSTGAASEKLFF
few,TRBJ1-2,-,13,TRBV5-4,TGTGCCAGCAGCCCCTGGGAGAACTATGGCTACACCTTC,CASSPWENYGYTF
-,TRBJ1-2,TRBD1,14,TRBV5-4,TGTGCCAGCAGCCTCAAGGGGGCAACTCATGGCTACACCTTC,CASSLKGATHGYTF
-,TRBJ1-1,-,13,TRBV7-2,TGTGCCAGCAGCCCAACCCAGAATCTCGAAGCTTTCTTT,CASSPTQNLEAFF
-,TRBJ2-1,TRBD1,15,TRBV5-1,TGCGCCAGCAGCTTGGGAGGGGGCATCTACAATGAGCAGTTCTTC,CASSLGGGIYNEQFF
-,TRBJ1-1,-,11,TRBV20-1,TGCAGTGCTAGTAGGGGGACTGAAGCTTTCTTT,CSASRGTEAFF
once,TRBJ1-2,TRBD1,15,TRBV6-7,TGTGCCAGCAGATCGACAGGGCTTGGGGAAAATGGCTACACCTTC,CASRSTGLGENGYTF
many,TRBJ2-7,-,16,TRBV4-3,TGCGCCAGCAGCCAGGGATTATCGGGACTCCGGGCCGAGCAGTACTTC,CASSQGLSGLRAEQYF
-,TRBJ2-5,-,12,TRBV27,TGTGCCAGCAGTTTTTCAAGGGAGACCCAGTACTTC,CASSFSRETQYF
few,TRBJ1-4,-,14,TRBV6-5,TGTGCCAGCAGTTACTCGGGGGCAAATGAAAAACTGTTTTTT,CASSYSGANEKLFF
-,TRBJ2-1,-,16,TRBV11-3,TGTGCCAGCAGCCCAAGAGCAGTTTCGTCCTACAATGAGCAGTTCTTC,CASSPRAVSSYNEQFF
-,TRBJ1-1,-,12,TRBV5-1,TGCGCCAGCAGCAGCGGGCTCACTGAAGCTTTCTTT,CASSSGLTEAFF
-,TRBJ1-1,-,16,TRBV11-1,TGTGCCAGCAGCCTCGGACAGACTACGATGAACACTGAAGCTTTCTTT,CASSLGQTTMNTEAFF
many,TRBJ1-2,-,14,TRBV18,TGTGCCAGCTCCCCGTTAGGGGCGCGGCATGGCTACACCTTC,CASSPLGARHGYTF
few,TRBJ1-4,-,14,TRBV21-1,TGTGCCAGCAACCTATCGGGGGCGAGGGAAAAACTGTTTTTT,CASNLSGAREKLFF
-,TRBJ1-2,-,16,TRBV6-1,TGTGCCAGCAGTGAAGTTTTGAACAGGGACATTGTGGCCTACACCTTC,CASSEVLNRDIVAYTF
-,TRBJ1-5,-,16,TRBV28,TGTGCCAGCAGTGAACAACCAGAATATAGCAATCAGCCCCAGCATTTT,CASSEQPEYSNQPQHF
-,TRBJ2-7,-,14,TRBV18,TGTGCCAGCTCATGGGGGAGGGACAGCTACGAGCAGTACTTC,CASSWGRDSYEQYF
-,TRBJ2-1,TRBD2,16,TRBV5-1,TGCGCCAGCAGCTTGATTACTAGCGGGAACATCAATGAGCAGTTCTTC,CASSLITSGNINEQFF
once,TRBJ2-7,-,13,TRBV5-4,TGTGCCAGCAGCTTGGACAGGATCCCGGAGCAGTACTTC,CASSLDRIPEQYF
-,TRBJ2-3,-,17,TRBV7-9,TGTGCCAGCGGCTTAGATGCGGCAGGGACTAGCACAGATACGCAGTATTTT,CASGLDAAGTSTDTQYF
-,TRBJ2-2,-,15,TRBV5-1,TGCGCCAGCAGCTTGGTTATGTCAGGGGAAAGGGAGCTGTTTTTT,CASSLVMSGERELFF
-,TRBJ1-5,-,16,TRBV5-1,TGCGCCAGCAGCTTGGGACCCTTTGGGGGAAATCAGCCCCAGCATTTT,CASSLGPFGGNQPQHF
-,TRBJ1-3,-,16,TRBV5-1,TGCGCCAGCAGCTTGGAAGACACGAGCTCTGGAAACACCATATATTTT,CASSLEDTSSGNTIYF
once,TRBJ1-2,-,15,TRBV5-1,TGCGCCAGCAGCTTGAGCTCAGGGTCCAACTATGGCTACACCTTC,CASSLSSGSNYGYTF
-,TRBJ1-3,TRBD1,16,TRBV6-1,TGTGCCAGCAGTGACAGACAGGGGTCTGGTGGAAACACCATATATTTT,CASSDRQGSGGNTIYF
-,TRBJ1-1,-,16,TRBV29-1,TGCAGCGTCAGACGCCAAGACAGTGTAACAATCTCTGAAGCTTTCTTT,CSVRRQDSVTISEAFF